One sample yielded the 32 T cell receptor beta chains listed below, sequenced in a study of neurological immune-mediated disorders. Each CDR3 protein is one row after TCRdb ran MiXCR on the 5' RACE reads. This sample has around 44,000 distinct CDR3 sequences, with 2% to 3% found just once. The sequencing sample was made of PBMCs. Receptor source: a man younger than 40 with multiple sclerosis.

The chain is built from TRBV20-1 and TRBJ1-3, with D unresolved. The V gene's germline CDR1 is DFQATT and CDR2 SNEGSKA (reference sequence). The CDR3 extends over 14 amino acids. V gave up 6 bases and J gave up 3 bases, with 15 bases separating them. CDR3 amino acids: CSALDPRGGNTIYF. The CDR3 nucleotides read TGCAGTGCCTTGGACCCCCGGGGTGGAAACACCATATATTTT.

This clonotype was recorded at least ten times. The V and J genes are TRBV19 and TRBJ2-4; D is unresolved. V was clipped by 9 bases and J by 3 bases, with 0 bases between them. Germline CDR1 is LNHDA and CDR2 is SQIVND (reference sequence). CDR3 length equals 9 residues. CDR3 DNA: TGTGCCAGCAAAAACATTCAGTACTTC. Translating it yields CASKNIQYF.

This clonotype has a count of ten or more. V gene TRBV5-1 combines with J gene TRBJ2-7; D is ambiguous. Germline loops: CDR1 SGHRS, CDR2 YFSETQ. CDR3 size: 14 residues. Deletions cut 1 base from V and 2 bases from J, with 10 bases between. The CDR3 region is CASSLTLAAYEQYF. The CDR3 DNA follows: TGCGCCAGCAGCTTGACCCTCGCGGCCTACGAGCAGTACTTC. The complete variable domain, with remaining parts taken from reference TRBV5-1 and TRBJ2-7, reads KAGVTQTPRYLIKTRGQQVTLSCSPISGHRSVSWYQQTPGQGLQFLFEYFSETQRNKGNFPGRFSGRQFSNSRSEMNVSTLELGDSALYLCASSLTLAAYEQYFGPGTRLTVT.

This clonotype has at least ten counts. The chain recombines TRBV5-4 with TRBJ2-3, with TRBD2 matching over 11 bases. Losses at the gene ends were 0 bases for V and 2 bases for J; bases not matched to a gene: 14. CDR1 SGHNT and CDR2 YYREEE come from the germline V gene (reference sequence). The CDR3 covers 20 residues. CDR3 loop: CASSLEMGLADPPATDTQYF. The CDR3 coding sequence is TGTGCCAGCAGCTTGGAGATGGGACTAGCGGATCCCCCAGCCACAGATACGCAGTATTTT. The full variable domain, its missing parts supplied by reference TRBV5-4 and TRBJ2-3, is ETGVTQSPTHLIKTRGQQVTLRCSSQSGHNTVSWYQQALGQGPQFIFQYYREEENGRGNFPPRFSGLQFPNYSSELNVNALELDDSALYLCASSLEMGLADPPATDTQYFGPGTRLTVL.

This clonotype has only a few counts. The V call is TRBV7-2, the J call TRBJ2-7; 9 nucleotides align to TRBD2. The germline V gene encodes CDR1 SGHTA and CDR2 FQGNSA. The CDR3 spans 15 residues. V lost 1 base, J lost 3 bases, and 4 bases stayed unmatched. CDR3 amino acids: CASSLDSSGSYEQYF. The CDR3 DNA follows: TGTGCCAGCAGCTTAGATAGTAGCGGGAGCTACGAGCAGTACTTC.

This clonotype was detected many times. The J gene is TRBJ2-7, the V gene TRBV12-3 or TRBV12-4, with a possible D match to TRBD1 (5 bases). V shed 1 base and J shed 2 bases, with 9 bases lying between them. This CDR3 is built from 14 residues. The CDR3, as DNA: TGTGCCAGCAGTTTAGGGACACCAGCCTACGAGCAGTACTTC. Translation gives CASSLGTPAYEQYF.

This clonotype was detected ten times or more. The V call is TRBV27, the J call TRBJ2-3; D might be TRBD1 or TRBD2, each matching 6 bases. The CDR3 spans 16 residues. CDR1 MNHEY and CDR2 SMNVEV come from the germline V gene (reference sequence). Trimming cost V 5 bases and J 2 bases, with 17 bases left between them. The DNA of the CDR3 is TGTGCCAGCAGTCCCCGGGGGCGGGCCCTCACAGATACGCAGTATTTT. Encoded protein: CASSPRGRALTDTQYF.

This clonotype was seen at least ten times. The CDR3 loop is CASSSAASTYEQYF. The CDR3 nucleotides are TGTGCCAGCAGCTCCGCGGCTAGTACCTACGAGCAGTACTTC. This rearrangement joins TRBV7-2 to TRBJ2-7; D ambiguous. CDR1 and CDR2 from the germline V gene are SGHTA and FQGNSA. CDR3 size: 14 residues. V lost 4 bases to trimming and J lost 2 bases, with 12 bases between them. Based on the CDR3 plus reference TRBV7-2 and TRBJ2-7, the full variable domain is GAGVSQSPSNKVTEKGKDVELRCDPISGHTALYWYRQSLGQGLEFLIYFQGNSAPDKSGLPSDRFSAERTGGSVSTLTIQRTQQEDSAVYLCASSSAASTYEQYFGPGTRLTVT.

This clonotype has a count of ten or more. V usage is TRBV20-1 and J usage is TRBJ2-7; D is possibly TRBD2 (5 bases). The length of the CDR3 is 13 residues. CDR1 is DFQATT, CDR2 SNEGSKA, per germline (reference sequence). CDR3 sequence reads: CSRIARNAYEQYF. CDR3 in DNA: TGCAGCAGAATAGCGCGGAACGCCTACGAGCAGTACTTC.

This clonotype was found many times. This chain connects TRBV20-1 to TRBJ2-5, with D perhaps matching TRBD2 (5 bases). CDR1 is DFQATT and CDR2 is SNEGSKA in the germline V gene (reference sequence). V was cut by 1 base and J by 0 bases, with 6 bases left in between. The CDR3 sequence is 13 residues long. In DNA form, the CDR3 reads TGCAGTGCTAGAGGAGGGTACCAAGAGACCCAGTACTTC. Its protein is CSARGGYQETQYF.

This clonotype was detected ten times or more. This rearrangement joins TRBV12-3 or TRBV12-4 to TRBJ2-5; D might be TRBD1 or TRBD2, each matching 5 bases. The CDR3 consists of 14 residues. V lost 5 bases and J lost 4, with 14 bases in between. The CDR3: CASSQVSGTETQYF. CDR3 in DNA: TGTGCCAGCAGTCAAGTTTCAGGGACAGAGACCCAGTACTTC.

This clonotype has a count of ten or more. This chain connects TRBV4-2 to TRBJ2-1; 12 bases agree with TRBD1. From germline, CDR1 is LGHNA and CDR2 YNFKEQ. Germline trimming cut 6 bases from V and 8 bases from J; bases unmatched to any gene: 11. CDR3 size: 16 residues. The CDR3 spells CASSRDAGQGAYEQFF. Written as DNA, the CDR3 is TGTGCCAGCAGTCGGGATGCGGGACAGGGGGCTTATGAGCAGTTCTTC.

This sequence joins TRBV28 and TRBJ1-5; perhaps TRBD1 as D (6 bases). This CDR3 region has 15 residues. The germline V and J ends were trimmed by 6 bases and 0 bases, with 12 bases remaining between them. Germline V gene data show CDR1 as MDHEN and CDR2 as SYDVKM. CDR3 in DNA: TGTGCCAGCAGGTCCCAGGGGATTAGCAATCAGCCCCAGCATTTT. Protein product: CASRSQGISNQPQHF.

This clonotype was recorded at least ten times. This sequence joins TRBV20-1 and TRBJ1-1; a possible D gene is TRBD1 (5 bases). The CDR3 is 16 amino acids. Deletions cut 7 bases from V and 0 bases from J, with 21 bases between. Germline CDR1 reads DFQATT; CDR2 reads SNEGSKA (reference sequence). This chain's CDR3 is CSVPPRQDTVNTEAFF. The CDR3 DNA sequence: TGCAGTGTACCCCCCCGTCAGGACACAGTGAACACTGAAGCTTTCTTT.

This clonotype was detected ten times or more. CDR3 bases: TGCGCCAGCAGCTTGGTGCCCCGGCGAATTCAAGAGACCCAGTACTTC. This translates into CASSLVPRRIQETQYF. This sequence joins TRBV5-1 and TRBJ2-5, with D unresolved. The CDR3 extends over 16 amino acids. V shed 0 bases and J shed 2 bases, with 14 bases lying between them. From germline, CDR1 is SGHRS and CDR2 YFSETQ.

This clonotype was counted ten times or more. J is TRBJ2-7 and V is TRBV28, with D unresolved. V lost 6 bases, J lost 3 bases, and 9 bases lay in between. The CDR3 has 12 amino acids. The germline gives CDR1 MDHEN, CDR2 SYDVKM. The CDR3 bases are TGTGCCAGCAGAGGGATAATCTACGAGCAGTACTTC. As protein: CASRGIIYEQYF.

This clonotype appeared many times. This chain links TRBV5-1 with TRBJ1-1; D possibly corresponds to TRBD1 (6 bases). Between the trimmed V and J ends, which lost 0 bases and 7 bases, there was a span of 10 bases. Germline CDR1 reads SGHRS; CDR2 reads YFSETQ. The CDR3 is 13 amino acids. In DNA, the CDR3 is TGCGCCAGCAGCTTGGAGAGGGGGAGTGAAGCTTTCTTT. Its translation: CASSLERGSEAFF.

The chain employs TRBV5-1 and TRBJ2-2; TRBD2 might be the D (6 bases). This CDR3 region has 16 residues. Trimming stripped 1 base from V and 0 bases from J, with 10 bases between. Germline CDR1 and CDR2: SGHRS and YFSETQ. CDR3 amino acids: CASSLTGGANTGELFF. In DNA, the CDR3 is TGCGCCAGCAGCTTGACGGGCGGGGCGAACACCGGGGAGCTGTTTTTT.

Points on this clonotype: Because the CDR3 is missing its conserved closing phenylalanine or tryptophan, this is likely a read error. The V gene is TRBV14, the J gene TRBJ1-1, with TRBD1 matching over 7 bases. Germline V gene lookup returns CDR1 SGHDN and CDR2 FVKESK. The CDR3 is 14 residues long. J was trimmed by 8 bases and V by 0 bases; bases with no gene match: 6. DNA for the CDR3: TGTGCCAGCAGCCAAGATTCGGACAGGAGCGAAGCTTTCAAT. It is translated as CASSQDSDRSEAFN.

This clonotype was seen many times. The chain joins TRBV2 to TRBJ2-7; 9 nucleotides line up with TRBD1. Germline V lookup: CDR1 SNHLY, CDR2 FYNNEI. Trimming took 6 bases from V and 2 from J; bases not matched to a gene: 2. This CDR3 has 13 amino acids. CDR3 nucleotides: TGTGCCAGCAGCCGGGACAGGGCCTACGAGCAGTACTTC. This sequence encodes CASSRDRAYEQYF. The full variable domain, with the rest looked up from reference TRBV2 and TRBJ2-7, is EPEVTQTPSHQVTQMGQEVILRCVPISNHLYFYWYRQILGQKVEFLVSFYNNEISEKSEIFDDQFSVERPDGSNFTLKIRSTKLEDSAMYFCASSRDRAYEQYFGPGTRLTVT.

This clonotype was found many times. The V gene is TRBV20-1, the J gene TRBJ2-6; D perhaps matches TRBD2 (5 bases). Trimming shortened V by 3 bases and J by 0 bases, and 18 bases separated the two germline ends. CDR3 size: 18 residues. Germline-derived CDR1 and CDR2 are DFQATT and SNEGSKA (reference sequence). CDR3 nucleotide sequence: TGCAGTGCTAGTGGGGTGAGCGGTTCGAGCTCTGGGGCCAACGTCCTGACTTTC. It yields the protein CSASGVSGSSSGANVLTF.

This clonotype was observed at least ten times. The gene calls are TRBV5-1 and TRBJ2-3; either TRBD1 or TRBD2 may fit D (5 bases each). This CDR3 region has 16 residues. Germline CDR1 reads SGHRS; CDR2 reads YFSETQ. The V and J ends lost 4 bases and 0 bases respectively, with 15 bases between them. The CDR3 sequence is CASSRDGGFSTDTQYF. CDR3 DNA sequence: TGCGCCAGCAGCCGGGACGGAGGATTCAGCACAGATACGCAGTATTTT.

This clonotype was recorded many times. This chain joins TRBV20-1 and TRBJ2-5, with 8 positions matching TRBD2. This CDR3 is built from 13 residues. Germline V gene sequence: CDR1 DFQATT, CDR2 SNEGSKA (reference sequence). J gave up 4 bases and V 5 bases, and 6 bases lay outside the gene matches. The CDR3 DNA is TGCAGTGCTGTACACGGGGGGGGAGAGACCCAGTACTTC. Encoded protein: CSAVHGGGETQYF.

In its sample, this clonotype was seen many times. The gene calls are TRBV20-1 and TRBJ2-3; 7 nucleotides match TRBD2. Per the germline V gene, CDR1 is DFQATT and CDR2 is SNEGSKA (reference sequence). After removal of 6 bases from V and 6 bases from J, the junction contained 15 bases not matched to a gene. There are 15 residues in the CDR3. The CDR3 sequence is CSAQRSSGVYDTQYF. CDR3 nucleotide sequence: TGCAGTGCCCAGCGGTCGAGCGGGGTGTACGATACGCAGTATTTT.

Many counts were recorded for this clonotype. The genes are TRBV25-1 and TRBJ2-7; D unresolved. The CDR3 extends over 14 amino acids. Looked up from germline, CDR1 is MGHDK and CDR2 is SYGVNS. Trimming left V 0 bases short and J 1 base short, with 7 bases between. The CDR3 DNA sequence: TGTGCCAGCAGTGAATATGGAAGATCCTACGAGCAGTACTTC. Amino acid sequence: CASSEYGRSYEQYF.

Ten or more counts support this clonotype. V gene TRBV20-1 combines with J gene TRBJ1-5; 9 bases fit TRBD1. This CDR3 spans 15 amino acids. The germline V gene has CDR1 DFQATT and CDR2 SNEGSKA (reference sequence). The junction had 6 bases not matched to a gene; V was cut back by 2 bases and J by 4 bases. In nucleotides, the CDR3 is TGCAGTGCTAGACTGGGACAGGGAATAAATCAGCCCCAGCATTTT. The encoded protein is CSARLGQGINQPQHF.

Ten or more counts support this clonotype. The V gene is TRBV7-9, the J gene TRBJ2-2; D is ambiguous. CDR3 length: 13 residues. V lost 3 bases, J lost 7 bases, and 9 bases lay in between. Germline CDR1 reads SEHNR; CDR2 reads FQNEAQ (reference sequence). The CDR3 region is CASSFDGYGELFF. CDR3 bases: TGTGCCAGCAGCTTCGATGGGTACGGGGAGCTGTTTTTT.

This clonotype was counted at least ten times. The V and J genes are TRBV3-1 and TRBJ2-1, with a weak D call TRBD1 (5 bases). This CDR3 region has 14 residues. Per germline, CDR1 LGHDT and CDR2 YNNKEL (reference sequence). The germline V and J ends were trimmed by 6 bases and 4 bases, with 13 bases remaining between them. The chain's CDR3 is CASRLPDRYNEQFF. CDR3 in DNA: TGTGCCAGCAGGTTACCTGACAGATACAATGAGCAGTTCTTC.

Many counts were recorded for this clonotype. The gene calls are TRBV9 and TRBJ1-3; D is undetermined. The CDR3 has 13 amino acids. The ends were cut back, 7 bases at V and 3 bases at J, with 11 bases in the middle. Germline CDR1 SGDLS, CDR2 YYNGEE. CDR3 DNA sequence: TGTGCCAGCTCGAGCGTAGGTGGAAACACCATATATTTT. As protein: CASSSVGGNTIYF.

This clonotype was observed at least ten times. The rearrangement joins TRBV7-2 to TRBJ2-3; maybe TRBD1 (5 bases). The germline V and J ends were trimmed by 2 bases and 6 bases, with 9 bases remaining between them. This CDR3 comprises 13 residues. CDR1 is SGHTA and CDR2 is FQGNSA in the germline V gene. The CDR3: CASSLQGLDTQYF. CDR3 sequence (DNA): TGTGCCAGCAGCTTACAGGGTTTGGATACGCAGTATTTT.

This clonotype was observed many times. V and J are TRBV27 and TRBJ2-1; D is perhaps TRBD2 (6 bases). V was cut by 5 bases and J by 6 bases, with 14 bases left in between. This CDR3 has 14 residues. CDR1 MNHEY and CDR2 SMNVEV come from the germline V gene (reference sequence). The CDR3 here is CASSLSAGINEQFF. In DNA, the CDR3 is TGTGCCAGCAGTCTAAGCGCGGGGATCAATGAGCAGTTCTTC.

This clonotype has at least ten counts. The J gene is TRBJ2-5, the V gene TRBV18; TRBD2 matches 13 bases. The CDR3 spans 16 residues. Trimming at V came to 3 bases and at J to 5 bases, leaving 6 bases not matched to a gene. Germline V gene lookup returns CDR1 KGHSH and CDR2 LQKENI. The CDR3, as DNA: TGTGCCAGCTCACCCGGACTAGCGGGAGCGAAGGAGACCCAGTACTTC. As protein: CASSPGLAGAKETQYF.